This T cell receptor beta chain was profiled in a study of blood T cells in healthy people across ages. Looking at the study overall: Capture by template switching was about one barcoded beta molecule per two T cells. General study points: Among long-lived donors, naive CD4+ cells were more numerous and diversity higher than in aged donors. Estimated diversity, derived from one million T cells, was regarded as an underestimate.

It was with a sample-barcoded 5' primer and a J-beta primer mix that a second PCR of about 7 to 12 cycles was run. MiXCR was run by TCRdb on the 5' RACE reads, yielding one entry per CDR3 protein. The data contain 600,000 to 1,000,000 distinct CDR3 sequences, 55% to 75% of them seen just once; the ten biggest clones take up approximately 20%. This clonotype was counted only a few times. Its antigen is unidentified. The sequenced material came from blood. This clonotype originated in a man between 25 and 39 years old in good health.

CDR3 residues: CSASMRGGKTQYF. DNA of the CDR3: TGCAGTGCTAGTATGAGGGGCGGGAAGACCCAGTACTTC. The chain uses TRBV20-1 and TRBJ2-5, with a possible D match to TRBD2 (6 bases). Germline V gene data show CDR1 as DFQATT and CDR2 as SNEGSKA (reference sequence). The length of the CDR3 is 13 residues. Deletions cut 3 bases from V and 6 bases from J, with 14 bases between.